The 21 T cell receptor beta chains listed next were all sequenced from one sample in a study of response to subunit inactivated influenza vaccine (dated by TCRdb to 2017 to 2018). The library was made by RT-PCR. Data came from an Illumina HiSeq 2500. Clones were called with MiXCR by TCRdb after fastp trimmed the public reads at Q25, and only in-frame beta chains were retained. Rows with one shared CDR3 protein collapse into an entry with the most common genes and DNA. The sample table contains some 520,000 distinct CDR3 sequences; only one count was recorded for 15% to 20% of them. In total, the top ten clones hold less than 4% of the sample. Sequencing was performed on CD4+ T cells sorted from PBMCs, taken less than 30 months after vaccination. Every receptor here comes from a man between 50 and 69 years old who received an inactivated influenza vaccine. Donor details come from another sample of the same person, matched by shared clones.

V and J are TRBV28 and TRBJ1-2, with D possibly TRBD1 on 5 matching bases. CDR3 length: 13 residues. The V gene lost 5 bases and the J gene lost 8 bases, with 15 bases spanning the gap. Per the germline V gene, CDR1 is MDHEN and CDR2 is SYDVKM. The CDR3 region has the DNA TGTGCCAGCAGTAATCTTCAGGGCCAGGGCTACACCTTC. This sequence encodes CASSNLQGQGYTF.

This chain's CDR3 is CASSYSREWTEAFF. The CDR3 DNA reads TGTGCCAGCAGCTATTCGAGGGAATGGACTGAAGCTTTCTTT. The chain employs TRBV12-3 or TRBV12-4 and TRBJ1-1; D is undetermined. The ends were cut back, 6 bases at V and 5 bases at J, with 16 bases in the middle. The CDR3 is 14 residues long.

This clonotype showed up just a few times. The chain joins TRBV10-3 to TRBJ1-1, with 7 bases lining up with TRBD1. The germline gives CDR1 ENHRY, CDR2 SYGVKD. V gave up 0 bases and J gave up 8 bases; unmatched junction bases: 3. The CDR3 is 13 amino acids. This CDR3 is CAISESRGQEAFF. The CDR3 DNA sequence: TGTGCCATCAGTGAGTCCAGGGGACAGGAAGCTTTCTTT.

This rearrangement joins TRBV20-1 to TRBJ1-3; TRBD1 matches 7 bases. The CDR3 has 15 residues. CDR1 is DFQATT, CDR2 SNEGSKA, per germline (reference sequence). J gave up 2 bases and V 3 bases, and 7 bases lay outside the gene matches. This chain's CDR3 is CSASDDREAGNTIYF. The CDR3 DNA is TGCAGTGCTAGTGATGACAGGGAGGCTGGAAACACCATATATTTT.

There are a few counts of this clonotype. J is TRBJ2-1 and V is TRBV7-3, with 9 bases that match TRBD2. Germline loops: CDR1 SGHTA, CDR2 FQGTGA. CDR3 length equals 16 residues. V lost 5 bases, J lost 7 bases, and 12 bases stayed unmatched. CDR3 in amino acids: CASSPSGVNPGNEQFF. CDR3 nucleotide sequence: TGTGCCAGCAGCCCTAGCGGGGTAAATCCAGGGAATGAGCAGTTCTTC.

The V gene is TRBV5-1, the J gene TRBJ2-2; 7 bases are a match to TRBD1. Germline V gene data show CDR1 as SGHRS and CDR2 as YFSETQ. J was trimmed by 2 bases and V by 4 bases; bases with no gene match: 5. The CDR3 consists of 15 residues. The CDR3 loop is CASSGGTVNTGELFF. DNA of the CDR3: TGCGCCAGCAGCGGTGGGACAGTCAACACCGGGGAGCTGTTTTTT.

This clonotype came up many times. J is TRBJ2-5 and V is TRBV4-1; the D is unclear. Per germline, CDR1 MGHRA and CDR2 YSYEKL. Trimming shortened V by 4 bases and J by 4 bases, and 10 bases separated the two germline ends. The CDR3 spans 13 residues. The CDR3 bases are TGCGCCAGCAGCCGCATGAGCCGAGAGACCCAGTACTTC. This gives the protein CASSRMSRETQYF.

This clonotype has at least ten counts. V is TRBV11-2 and J is TRBJ1-2; tentatively, D is TRBD1 (5 bases). V was clipped by 0 bases and J by 7 bases, with 9 bases between them. This CDR3 has 13 residues. Germline assignment: CDR1 SGHAT and CDR2 FQNNGV. CDR3 DNA: TGTGCCAGCAGCTTAGATTCCGGGGGTGGCTACACCTTC. It specifies CASSLDSGGGYTF.

This clonotype came up many times. This chain links TRBV5-1 with TRBJ1-5; D is undetermined. This CDR3 contains 13 residues. Germline CDR1 SGHRS, CDR2 YFSETQ. V dropped 0 bases and J dropped 5 bases, with 6 bases sitting between them. DNA for the CDR3: TGCGCCAGCAGCTTGGGTCCGGATCAGCCCCAGCATTTT. Amino acids: CASSLGPDQPQHF.

This clonotype showed up just a few times. This chain uses TRBV14 with TRBJ2-2, with 9 bases aligning to TRBD1. This CDR3 is built from 16 residues. Per the germline V gene, CDR1 is SGHDN and CDR2 is FVKESK. With 1 base clipped from V and 5 bases from J, the junction kept 5 bases outside the gene matches. CDR3 residues: CASSQVWDRATGELFF. The CDR3 DNA reads TGTGCCAGCAGCCAAGTCTGGGACAGGGCAACCGGGGAGCTGTTTTTT.

This clonotype was found a few times. CDR3 DNA: TGTGCCAGCACGGGCAATGTGGACGAGCAGTACTTC. Translated, it gives CASTGNVDEQYF. This chain uses TRBV12-3 or TRBV12-4 with TRBJ2-7; D call uncertain. Trimming removed 7 bases from V and 5 bases from J, with 12 bases in between. The CDR3 runs 12 residues.

In its sample, this clonotype was seen a few times. This CDR3 is CASSVTGGFSYEQYF. The CDR3 bases are TGTGCCAGCAGCGTAACAGGGGGCTTTTCCTACGAGCAGTACTTC. The chain couples TRBV9 to TRBJ2-7; 9 positions agree with TRBD1. Per germline, CDR1 SGDLS and CDR2 YYNGEE. The CDR3 covers 15 residues. V shed 1 base and J 1 base; nucleotides not matched to a gene: 3. Full variable domain (missing parts from reference TRBV9 and TRBJ2-7): DSGVTQTPKHLITATGQRVTLRCSPRSGDLSVYWYQQSLDQGLQFLIQYYNGEERAKGNILERFSAQQFPDLHSELNLSSLELGDSALYFCASSVTGGFSYEQYFGPGTRLTVT.

This clonotype has more than one count but fewer than ten. This rearrangement joins TRBV11-2 to TRBJ2-1; maybe TRBD2 (7 bases). The germline CDR1 and CDR2 sequences are SGHAT and FQNNGV. The V gene lost 4 bases and the J gene lost 9 bases, with 10 bases spanning the gap. CDR3 length: 12 amino acids. The CDR3 reads CASSWGGPEQFF. CDR3 in DNA: TGTGCCAGCAGCTGGGGGGGCCCTGAGCAGTTCTTC. The variable domain in full, with the rest retrieved from reference TRBV11-2 and TRBJ2-1, is EAGVAQSPRYKIIEKRQSVAFWCNPISGHATLYWYQQILGQGPKLLIQFQNNGVVDDSQLPKDRFSAERLKGVDSTLKIQPAKLEDSAVYLCASSWGGPEQFFGPGTRLTVL.

This clonotype was observed a few times. V usage is TRBV6-2 or TRBV6-3 and J usage is TRBJ2-3, with D possibly being TRBD1 or TRBD2 (5 bases each). The V end lost 8 bases, the J end lost 5 bases, and 17 bases lay between the germline ends. Germline V gene data show CDR1 as MNHEY and CDR2 as SVGEGT. The CDR3 spans 14 residues. DNA for the CDR3: TGTGCCAGCGGGACCCTGACGTCGAAAGATACGCAGTATTTT. It is translated as CASGTLTSKDTQYF.

The CDR3, as DNA: TGCAGTGCTAGAGGAGGGGGCCCTGGAGAGACCCAGTACTTC. It specifies CSARGGGPGETQYF. The chain combines TRBV20-1 with TRBJ2-5, with 7 bases aligning to TRBD1. This CDR3 comprises 14 residues. V was pared by 1 base and J by 4 bases, with 6 bases of the junction left unmatched. From germline, CDR1 is DFQATT and CDR2 SNEGSKA (reference sequence).

V gene TRBV27 combines with J gene TRBJ2-7, with unresolved D. This CDR3 region has 15 residues. The germline V gene encodes CDR1 MNHEY and CDR2 SMNVEV (reference sequence). Between the trimmed V and J ends, which lost 7 bases and 4 bases, there was a span of 20 bases. CDR3 sequence (DNA): TGTGCCAGCACCATAAGGAAAAGGTTCCTGTACGAGCAGTACTTC. It encodes CASTIRKRFLYEQYF.

The V call is TRBV18, the J call TRBJ2-1; D is unclear. This CDR3 is 14 amino acids long. V gave up 2 bases and J gave up 9 bases, with 14 bases separating them. The germline V gene has CDR1 KGHSH and CDR2 LQKENI. CDR3 loop: CASSPNAGEVEQFF. The CDR3 DNA follows: TGTGCCAGCTCACCAAATGCTGGAGAAGTTGAGCAGTTCTTC.

The rearrangement uses TRBV4-1 and TRBJ2-1, with D hard to call. The CDR3 consists of 15 residues. V lost 3 bases, J lost 7 bases, and 16 bases lay in between. CDR1 is MGHRA, CDR2 YSYEKL, per germline. The CDR3 spells CASSQPTTLRNEQFF. As DNA, the CDR3 is TGCGCCAGCAGCCAGCCCACTACCCTCAGGAATGAGCAGTTCTTC.

The table lists this clonotype with many counts. One end of the junction varies from germline; a read error may be responsible. The gene calls are TRBV10-3 and TRBJ2-5; D is ambiguous. The CDR3 contains 13 residues. Germline CDR1 and CDR2: ENHRY and SYGVKD. CDR3 sequence: CAINLRIGEAQYF. CDR3 DNA sequence: TGTGCCATCAACCTGAGAATAGGAGAGGCCCAGTACTTC.

The V call is TRBV4-1, the J call TRBJ2-1, with unresolved D. Germline-derived CDR1 and CDR2 are MGHRA and YSYEKL. The CDR3 length is 14 residues. Trimming removed 0 bases at V and 5 bases at J, with 8 bases between. The CDR3, as DNA: TGCGCCAGCAGCCAAGATCGAGATGACAATGAGCAGTTCTTC. Translated: CASSQDRDDNEQFF.

V and J are TRBV28 and TRBJ2-7; 7 positions agree with TRBD1. Germline CDR1 reads MDHEN; CDR2 reads SYDVKM. V lost 6 bases and J lost 1; bases outside the gene matches: 6. This CDR3 is 14 amino acids long. CDR3 nucleotides: TGTGCCAGCAGGTTAGGGACAGCTTCCTACGAGCAGTACTTC. This codes for CASRLGTASYEQYF.